This entry describes one T cell receptor (beta chain). TCRdb's table, derived via immunoSEQ multiplex PCR, lists solely in-frame clones and lacks some. The data show over a million clones, 78% seen once. Germline CDR1 is MNHEY and CDR2 is SMNVEV (reference sequence). The CDR3 totals 13 residues. Between the trimmed V and J ends, which lost 3 bases and 4 bases, there was a span of 9 bases. The entry originates in a study of shared clonotypes between healthy human individuals. This clonotype originated in a young man in good health. Some clones in this sample may be carry-over from other donors' samples. V usage is TRBV27 and J usage is TRBJ1-2; TRBD1 is a possible D gene (5 bases). The sequencing sample was made of memory CD4+ T cells from PBMCs. Subset of the sample: CD45RA-negative fraction. The CDR3 spells CASSLTGLYGYTF. Written as DNA, the CDR3 is TGTGCCAGCAGTTTGACGGGACTCTATGGCTACACCTTC.